Reported below is one T cell receptor beta chain. This clone was observed a handful of times. Its recognized antigen is unknown. Nothing much larger sits one base from this clone, and base qualities are not available. Genomic DNA was isolated from the sorted cells so that the TCRbeta CDR3 region could be sequenced. TCRbeta CDR3 regions were sequenced using the immunoSEQ Assay. TCRdb re-hosts the immuneACCESS table, in-frame sequences only. Its copies lack some clones; in the studies checked, an unresolved V gene accounts for under half of them, and the cause for the rest is not known. The sample table shows 70,000 or so clones, and 88% are seen once. The top ten constitute around 2% of the sample. This sample was included in a study of OX40 agonist ivuxolimab in advanced cancers. For the wider study: Ivuxolimab, which targeted the costimulatory receptor OX40 (CD134), was an agonistic, fully human IgG2 monoclonal antibody. Intravenous ivuxolimab was administered to patients every 2 weeks at six dose levels: 0.01, 0.1, 0.3, 1.5, 3 and 10 mg/kg. Among the roughly 50 dose-escalation patients, some 20 had hepatocellular carcinoma, 15 melanoma, 9 renal cell carcinoma and 9 head and neck cancer. In the dose-escalation cohort, roughly 82% of patients were male, and the mean age was approximately 60 years with a range of 23 to 79. Patients were allowed to have had prior anti-PD-1, anti-PD-L1 or anti-CTLA-4 therapy, and approximately 40% of the dose-escalation patients had been treated with checkpoint inhibitors. Partial responses were achieved by three dose-escalation patients, of whom one had hepatocellular carcinoma and two had cutaneous melanoma. The point of sequencing TCRbeta in the periphery was to test whether ivuxolimab changed TCR sequence diversity and drove clonal T-cell expansion. The paper covers the monotherapy dose-escalation part of the phase I ivuxolimab trial, which included N of about 50 patients.

General study outcomes and caveats: Low levels of normalized T-cell clonal expansion were also shown by some nonresponding patients. In the 0.1-3.0 mg/kg groups, partial responders were among the patients with the lowest normalized peripheral clonal expansion, particularly in CD8+ T cells. Clonal expansion of both CD4+ and CD8+ blood T cells was observed from baseline to week 6 at doses 0.1 to 3.0 mg/kg. The antigen specificity of the peripheral T cells that underwent clonal expansion was not determined. After ivuxolimab, more expanded clones were found on average in CD8+ T cells than in CD4+ T cells.

The trial excluded patients who had a history of autoimmune disease or were on systemic immunosuppression. Peripheral blood for TCR sequencing was collected from all dose cohorts at baseline, on cycle 4 day 1, and on cycle 7 day 1. The samples were taken from a phase I, first-in-human, multicenter, open-label dose-escalation trial of ivuxolimab. Adults with locally advanced or metastatic head and neck squamous cell, hepatocellular, melanoma or renal cell carcinoma were enrolled in the trial. Before TCR sequencing, CD4+ T cells and CD8+ T cells were sorted from peripheral blood as separate populations. From the cysteine up to the phenylalanine, the CDR3 has a length of 16 residues. Only CDR3 DNA remains: 48 bases, in frame from the first base. The germline V gene supplies CDR1 LGHNA and CDR2 YSLEER. The germline V end is reduced by 0 bases and the J end by 4 bases; junction bases left unmatched: 7.

Here the sequenced sample was CD4+ or CD8+ T cells sorted from blood, taken in a trial of the OX40 agonist ivuxolimab. The origin of this receptor is an adult with an advanced solid tumor such as melanoma, head and neck, liver or kidney cancer. The rearranged segments are TRBV4-3 and TRBJ2-7; the junction holds 9 bases that match TRBD1. In nucleotide form, the sequence is TGCGCCAGCAGCCAAGATCTCTACAGGGGGCCTTACGAGCAGTACTTC. It translates to CASSQDLYRGPYEQYF.